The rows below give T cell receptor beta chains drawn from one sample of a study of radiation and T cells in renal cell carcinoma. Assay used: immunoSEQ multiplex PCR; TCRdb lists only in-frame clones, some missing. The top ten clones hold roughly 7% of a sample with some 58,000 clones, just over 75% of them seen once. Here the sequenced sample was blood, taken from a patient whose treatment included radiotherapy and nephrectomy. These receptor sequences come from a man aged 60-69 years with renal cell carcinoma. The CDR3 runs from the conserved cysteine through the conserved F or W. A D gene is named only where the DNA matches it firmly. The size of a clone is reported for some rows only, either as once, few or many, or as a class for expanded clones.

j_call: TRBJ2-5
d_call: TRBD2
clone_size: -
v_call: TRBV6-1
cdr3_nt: TGTGCCAGCAGTGAATGGCACAACGGGAGGGTGGGGGAGACCCAGTACTTC
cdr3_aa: CASSEWHNGRVGETQYF

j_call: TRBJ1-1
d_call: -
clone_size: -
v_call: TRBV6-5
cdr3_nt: TGTGCCAGCAGTTTTACAGGGCAGGAGACTGAAGCTTTCTTT
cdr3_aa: CASSFTGQETEAFF

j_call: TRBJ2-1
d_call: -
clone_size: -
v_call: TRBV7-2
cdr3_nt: TGTGCCAGCAGCTTAGCCGCAGGGGCGCCCCTCAATGAGCAGTTCTTC
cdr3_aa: CASSLAAGAPLNEQFF

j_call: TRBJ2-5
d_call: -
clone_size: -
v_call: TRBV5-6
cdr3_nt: TGTGCCAGCAGCCGACCCCTTAGCGCTAAAGAGACCCAGTACTTC
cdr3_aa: CASSRPLSAKETQYF

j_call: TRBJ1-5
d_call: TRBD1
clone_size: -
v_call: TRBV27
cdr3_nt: TGTGCCAGCAGTTTATCGGGGACAGGGACGAATCAGCCCCAGCATTTT
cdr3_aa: CASSLSGTGTNQPQHF

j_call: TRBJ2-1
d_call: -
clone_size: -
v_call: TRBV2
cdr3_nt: TGTGCCAGCAGTGAGGGTGTACAGGGTGAGTTCTTC
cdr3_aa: CASSEGVQGEFF

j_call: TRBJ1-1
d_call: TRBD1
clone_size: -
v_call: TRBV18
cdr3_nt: TGTGCCAGCTCACCAGAGACAGGGGGAACTGAAGCTTTCTTT
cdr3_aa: CASSPETGGTEAFF

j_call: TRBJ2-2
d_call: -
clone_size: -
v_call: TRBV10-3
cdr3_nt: TGTGCCATCAGTGAGTCGGGTGAGGGGAAATCCACCGGGGAGCTGTTTTTT
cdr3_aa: CAISESGEGKSTGELFF

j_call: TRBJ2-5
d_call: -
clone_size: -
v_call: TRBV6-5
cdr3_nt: TGTGCCAGCAGTTACGGAGGAGAGCAAGAGACCCAGTACTTC
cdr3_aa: CASSYGGEQETQYF

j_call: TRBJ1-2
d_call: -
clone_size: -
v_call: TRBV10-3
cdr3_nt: TGTGCCATCAGTGAGTCGAGACCCCGGGGTTATGGCTACACCTTC
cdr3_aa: CAISESRPRGYGYTF

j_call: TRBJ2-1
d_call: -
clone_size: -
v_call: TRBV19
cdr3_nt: TGTGCCAGTAGTAACGAAGAGCAGTTCTTC
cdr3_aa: CASSNEEQFF

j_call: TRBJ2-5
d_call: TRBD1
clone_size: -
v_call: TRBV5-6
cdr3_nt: TGTGCCAGCACGAGGCAGGGGGCGCCGCTGGAGACCCAGTACTTC
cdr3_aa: CASTRQGAPLETQYF

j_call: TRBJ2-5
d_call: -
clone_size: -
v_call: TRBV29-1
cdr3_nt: TGCAGCGTTGAAAGATTGGACCCGGGGTGGGAGACCCAGTACTTC
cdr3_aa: CSVERLDPGWETQYF

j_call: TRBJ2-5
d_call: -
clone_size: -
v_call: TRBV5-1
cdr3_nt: TGCGCCAGCAGCCCCTCCCCAGGAGAGACCCAGTACTTC
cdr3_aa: CASSPSPGETQYF

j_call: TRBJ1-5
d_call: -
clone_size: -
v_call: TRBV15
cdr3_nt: TGTGCCACCAGCAGAAATAGCAATCAGCCCCAGCATTTT
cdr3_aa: CATSRNSNQPQHF

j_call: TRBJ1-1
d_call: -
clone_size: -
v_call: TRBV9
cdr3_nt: TGTGCCAGCAGCGTAGGGACAGAGAACACTGAAGCTTTCTTT
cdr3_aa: CASSVGTENTEAFF

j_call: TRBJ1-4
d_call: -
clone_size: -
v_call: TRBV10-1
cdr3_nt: TGCGCCAGCAGTGGTGAGGCTAATGAAAAACTGTTTTTT
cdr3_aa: CASSGEANEKLFF

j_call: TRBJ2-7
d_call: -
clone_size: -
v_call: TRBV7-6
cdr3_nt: TGTGCCAGCAGCCCCGGACTGGCCGAGCAGTACTTC
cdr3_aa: CASSPGLAEQYF

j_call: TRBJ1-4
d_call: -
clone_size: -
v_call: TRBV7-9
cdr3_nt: TGTGCCAGCAGCTTAAGTGGGGTAGAAGAAAAACTGTTTTTT
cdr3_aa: CASSLSGVEEKLFF

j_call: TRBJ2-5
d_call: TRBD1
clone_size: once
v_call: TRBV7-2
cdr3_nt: TGTGCCAGCAGCTCTGGACAGGCTGAGTACTTC
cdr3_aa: CASSSGQAEYF

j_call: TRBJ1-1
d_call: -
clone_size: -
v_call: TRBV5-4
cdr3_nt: TGTGCCAGCAGACTCACAGGGAACACTGAAGCTTTCTTT
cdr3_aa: CASRLTGNTEAFF

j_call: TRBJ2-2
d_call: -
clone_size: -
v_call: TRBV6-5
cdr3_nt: TGTGCCAGCAGTCCAGACAAGGCTCAAGGGGAGCTGTTTTTT
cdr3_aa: CASSPDKAQGELFF

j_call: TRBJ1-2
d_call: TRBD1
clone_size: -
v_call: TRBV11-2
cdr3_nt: TGTGCCAGCAGCTTAATTAGGGACAGCCCCTATGGCTACACCTTC
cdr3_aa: CASSLIRDSPYGYTF

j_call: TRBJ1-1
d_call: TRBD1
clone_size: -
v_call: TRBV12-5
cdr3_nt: TGTGCTAGTGGCCTTATAAACAGGGGAGGGATGTCAGTGAACACTGAAGCTTTCTTT
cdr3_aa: CASGLINRGGMSVNTEAFF